A selection of T cell receptor beta chains follows, all from one sample in a study of blood T cells in healthy people across ages. Via MiXCR, TCRdb re-called the 5' RACE reads, giving one row per CDR3 protein. Of 1.8 million or so distinct CDR3 sequences listed, more than 35% are singletons. Sequenced sample: blood. These receptors originate from a human donor in good health. Both conserved end residues are trimmed from each CDR3.

SARQDRGNQPQH	TRBJ1-5	TRBV20-1
ASTPTQGDNSPLH	TRBJ1-6	TRBV4-1
ASSVNRGPSNQETQY	TRBJ2-5	TRBV6-1
ASSQGIGQGPYEQY	TRBJ2-7	TRBV4-3
ASSLITGTAGELF	TRBJ2-2	TRBV5-1
ASSSGSGGPGTEAF	TRBJ1-1	TRBV5-1
ASSLSARTQY	-	TRBV12-3/TRBV12-4
ASSLPSGGRSAKNIQY	TRBJ2-4	TRBV12-3/TRBV12-4
ASSSFGGGVREQY	TRBJ2-7	TRBV7-2
ASSPPGQRNEQY	-	TRBV18
ASSPAWGSNEKLF	TRBJ1-4	TRBV6-5
SVRDSTPYEQY	TRBJ2-7	TRBV29-1
SARETDSQSYGYT	TRBJ1-2	TRBV20-1
ATSDFASVQDSSYEQY	TRBJ2-7	TRBV24-1
ASSFAGIPNSPLH	TRBJ1-6	TRBV7-2
ASTFTSDRDEQY	TRBJ2-5	TRBV7-2
SARHLGESTDTQY	TRBJ2-3	TRBV20-1
ASSPQAGNTIY	TRBJ1-3	TRBV7-7
ATSGNTGGSSYNEQF	TRBJ2-1	TRBV24-1
SARDRKGFVYEQY	TRBJ2-7	TRBV20-1
ASSEVSGPPGETQY	TRBJ2-5	TRBV6-1
ASSPQGGPQH	TRBJ1-5	TRBV18
ACSLGGQLLSGANVLT	TRBJ2-6	TRBV12-3/TRBV12-4
ASRQGYSNQPQH	TRBJ1-5	TRBV12-3/TRBV12-4
ASGTTALEDGYT	TRBJ1-2	TRBV9
SVGEGESYT	TRBJ1-2	TRBV29-1
SASVDQPQH	TRBJ1-5	TRBV20-1
ASSELQGANEQF	TRBJ2-1	TRBV5-1
ASSPPPGQGVSDIQY	TRBJ2-4	TRBV18
ASSLSEDTQY	TRBJ2-3	TRBV12-3/TRBV12-4
ASSQDRTSGVLTYNEQF	TRBJ2-1	TRBV4-1